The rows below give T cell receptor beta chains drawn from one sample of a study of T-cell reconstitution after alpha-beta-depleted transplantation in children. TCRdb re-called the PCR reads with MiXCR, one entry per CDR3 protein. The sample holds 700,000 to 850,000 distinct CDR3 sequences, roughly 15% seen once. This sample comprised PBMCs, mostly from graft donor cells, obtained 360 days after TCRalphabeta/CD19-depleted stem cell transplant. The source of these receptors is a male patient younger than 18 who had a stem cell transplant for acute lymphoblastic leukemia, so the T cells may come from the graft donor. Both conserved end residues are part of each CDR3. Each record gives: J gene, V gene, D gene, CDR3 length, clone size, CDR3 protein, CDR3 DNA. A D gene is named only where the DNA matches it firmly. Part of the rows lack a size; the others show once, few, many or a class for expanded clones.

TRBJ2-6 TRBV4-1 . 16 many CASSGKGAGGANVLTF TGCGCCAGCTCAGGAAAGGGCGCGGGAGGGGCCAACGTCCTGACTTTC
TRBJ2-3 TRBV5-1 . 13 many CASSLLGPDTQYF TGCGCCAGCAGCTTACTAGGCCCAGATACGCAGTATTTT
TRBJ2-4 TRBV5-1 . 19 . CASSLGGTALELAKNIQYF TGCGCCAGCAGCTTGGGTGGAACTGCCTTGGAGCTAGCCAAAAACATTCAGTACTTC
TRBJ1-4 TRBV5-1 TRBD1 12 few CASSTGREKLFF TGCGCCAGCTCGACAGGGAGAGAAAAACTGTTTTTT
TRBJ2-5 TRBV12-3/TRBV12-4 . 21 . CASSLTRRGGLKGVYQETQYF TGTGCCAGCAGTTTAACCCGGCGCGGGGGACTGAAGGGGGTGTACCAAGAGACCCAGTACTTC
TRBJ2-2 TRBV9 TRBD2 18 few CASSPRSRGEANTGELFF TGTGCCAGCAGCCCTCGCTCGCGGGGGGAGGCGAACACCGGGGAGCTGTTTTTT
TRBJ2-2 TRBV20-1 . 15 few CSAGRGLGHTGELFF TGCAGTGCTGGGAGGGGGTTGGGCCACACCGGGGAGCTGTTTTTT
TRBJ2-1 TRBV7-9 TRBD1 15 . CASSPQGQGVNEQFF TGTGCCAGCAGCCCGCAGGGACAGGGGGTCAATGAGCAGTTCTTC
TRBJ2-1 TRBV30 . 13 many CAWSVTRYNEQFF TGTGCCTGGAGTGTAACACGGTACAATGAGCAGTTCTTC
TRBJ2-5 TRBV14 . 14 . CASPGRPLEETQYF TGTGCCAGCCCCGGCCGACCCCTTGAAGAGACCCAGTACTTC
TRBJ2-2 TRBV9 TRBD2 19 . CASSGAGLAREKNTGELFF TGTGCCAGCAGCGGAGCGGGACTAGCAAGGGAAAAGAACACCGGGGAGCTGTTTTTT
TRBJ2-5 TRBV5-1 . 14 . CASTGRGLGETQYF TGCGCCAGCACCGGACGGGGGCTGGGAGAGACCCAGTACTTC
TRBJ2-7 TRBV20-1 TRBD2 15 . CSAPSGDSGSGEQYF TGCAGTGCTCCCTCAGGGGATAGCGGGAGTGGCGAGCAGTACTTC
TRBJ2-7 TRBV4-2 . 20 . CASSQGPGQTYRSGSYEQYF TGTGCCAGCAGCCAAGGGCCGGGACAGACCTATCGTAGCGGATCCTACGAGCAGTACTTC
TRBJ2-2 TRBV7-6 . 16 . CASTPGTHRNTGELFF TGTGCCAGCACACCCGGGACACACAGGAACACCGGGGAGCTGTTTTTT
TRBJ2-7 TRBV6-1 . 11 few CASSEFGEQYF TGTGCCAGCAGTGAATTCGGCGAGCAGTACTTC
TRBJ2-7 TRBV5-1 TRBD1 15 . CASSRDRVGFYEQYF TGCGCCAGCAGCCGTGACAGGGTCGGGTTCTACGAGCAGTACTTC
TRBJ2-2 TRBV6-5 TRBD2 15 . CASSSLAGFPGELFF TGTGCCAGCAGTTCACTAGCGGGATTTCCCGGGGAGCTGTTTTTT
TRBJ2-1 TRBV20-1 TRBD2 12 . CRVTAGGAEQFF TGCAGGGTTACAGCGGGAGGAGCTGAGCAGTTCTTC
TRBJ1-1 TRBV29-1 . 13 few CSVLRPMNTEAFF TGCAGCGTTCTCCGACCAATGAACACTGAAGCTTTCTTT
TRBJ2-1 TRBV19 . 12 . CASHTWGGSKFF TGTGCCAGCCACACTTGGGGGGGCTCCAAGTTCTTC
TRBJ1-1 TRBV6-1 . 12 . CASSGVVGPAFF TGTGCCAGCAGTGGGGTGGTTGGACCAGCTTTCTTT
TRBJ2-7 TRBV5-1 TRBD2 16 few CASSLRGGLGTNEQYF TGCGCCAGCAGCTTGCGGGGCGGACTAGGGACTAACGAGCAGTACTTC
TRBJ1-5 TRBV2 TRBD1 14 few CASSQQGATQPQHF TGTGCCAGCAGTCAACAGGGGGCTACTCAGCCCCAGCATTTT
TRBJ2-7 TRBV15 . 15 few CATSRVLTFAYEQYF TGTGCCACCAGCAGAGTTTTGACGTTCGCCTACGAGCAGTACTTC
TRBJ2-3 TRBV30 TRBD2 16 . CAWFFSGGRAADTQYF TGTGCCTGGTTCTTTTCTGGCGGGAGGGCCGCAGATACGCAGTATTTT
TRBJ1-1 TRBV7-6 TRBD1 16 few CASSLASVTGYTEAFF TGTGCCAGCAGCTTAGCGTCTGTGACAGGGTATACTGAAGCTTTCTTT
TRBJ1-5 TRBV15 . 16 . CATSSRDGYSNQPQHF TGTGCCACCAGCAGCCGGGACGGCTATAGCAATCAGCCCCAGCATTTT
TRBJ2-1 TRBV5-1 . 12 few CASKSGNNEQFF TGCGCCAGCAAATCAGGAAACAATGAGCAGTTCTTC
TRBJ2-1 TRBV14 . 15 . CASDTGTGVYNEQFF TGTGCCTCCGACACCGGGACTGGGGTTTACAATGAGCAGTTCTTC
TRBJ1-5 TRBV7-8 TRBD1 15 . CASSAGDSHNQPQHF TGTGCCAGCAGCGCCGGGGACAGCCACAATCAGCCCCAGCATTTT
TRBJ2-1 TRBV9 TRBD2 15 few CASSVTSGRTNEQFF TGTGCCAGCAGCGTAACTAGCGGGAGAACGAATGAGCAGTTCTTC
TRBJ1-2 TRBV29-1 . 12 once CSVDSENYGYTF TGCAGCGTTGATTCCGAAAACTATGGCTACACCTTC
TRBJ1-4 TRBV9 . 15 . CASSPSLGGDEKLFF TGTGCCAGCAGCCCTAGCCTGGGAGGGGATGAAAAACTGTTTTTT
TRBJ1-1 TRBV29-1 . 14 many CSVELAGKVSEAFF TGCAGCGTTGAACTGGCAGGGAAGGTCTCTGAAGCTTTCTTT
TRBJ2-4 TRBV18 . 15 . CASSPRLTLENIQYF TGTGCCAGCTCACCACGTTTGACACTGGAGAACATTCAGTACTTC